Listed below are T cell receptor beta chains from one sample, sequenced in a study of T-cell reconstitution after alpha-beta-depleted transplantation in children. TCRdb processed the PCR reads anew with MiXCR; each CDR3 protein has one entry. The sample lists approximately 250,000 distinct CDR3 sequences, over 9.5% seen once, with roughly 5.1% in the top ten. The specimen comprised PBMCs from the stem cell graft donor, sampled from the stem cell graft. These receptor sequences come from a human donor who donated a stem cell graft to a child with SCID. CDR3s include the opening cysteine and the closing phenylalanine or tryptophan. The order of the fields is clone size, J gene, V gene, D gene, CDR3 DNA, CDR3 protein. The D gene is left open where the match is weak. Clone size, where shown, is once, few, many, or a class for clones that have expanded.

many,TRBJ2-1,TRBV7-2,-,TGTGCCAGCCCCCGGTTTGGGCAAGGTGAGCAGTTCTTC,CASPRFGQGEQFF
many,TRBJ2-7,TRBV7-9,-,TGTGCCAGCAGCCCCTCTCCGAGCTCCTACGAGCAGTACTTC,CASSPSPSSYEQYF
-,TRBJ2-1,TRBV7-6,-,TGTGCCAGCAGCTTAGTCGGGCCAAGTAGGAATGAGCAGTTCTTC,CASSLVGPSRNEQFF
many,TRBJ2-1,TRBV2,TRBD2,TGTGCCAGCAGTGCTAGTGGACTAGCGGGCCTGGGCTCCTACAATGAGCAGTTCTTC,CASSASGLAGLGSYNEQFF
many,TRBJ2-2,TRBV3-1,TRBD1,TGTGCCAGCAGCCATGGATACAGGGGACGAAACACCGGGGAGCTGTTTTTT,CASSHGYRGRNTGELFF
many,TRBJ2-7,TRBV5-1,-,TGCGCCAGCAGCTTGGGGGCAGGGCTGATCTCCTACGAGCAGTACTTC,CASSLGAGLISYEQYF
many,TRBJ2-3,TRBV5-6,TRBD1,TGTGCCAGCAGCTCGGGGACAGGGGTGAGCACAGATACGCAGTATTTT,CASSSGTGVSTDTQYF
-,TRBJ2-2,TRBV18,-,TGTGCCAGCTCACCACTAGTTTCAGAGAACACCGGGGAGCTGTTTTTT,CASSPLVSENTGELFF
many,TRBJ1-2,TRBV5-1,-,TGCGCCAGCAGCTTGGTGGCAGGGTCTAACTATGGCTACACCTTC,CASSLVAGSNYGYTF
many,TRBJ1-1,TRBV7-2,-,TGTGCCAGCAGTCACCCCTACCCGTTCGCTGAAGCTTTCTTT,CASSHPYPFAEAFF
many,TRBJ1-1,TRBV19,-,TGTGCCAGCAAGTCTCAAACAGGGAACACTGAAGCTTTCTTT,CASKSQTGNTEAFF
many,TRBJ1-1,TRBV12-3/TRBV12-4,-,TGTGCCAGCAGTCCCCGGAGGGAGGGTAGGACTGAAGCTTTCTTT,CASSPRREGRTEAFF
many,TRBJ1-2,TRBV5-1,-,TGCGCCAGCAGCTTGGATCCGCCCCTTATTCGCTACACCTTC,CASSLDPPLIRYTF
many,TRBJ1-2,TRBV4-1,-,TGCGCCAGCAGCCAGTCGGAGGGCCCTCTGGGCTACACCTTC,CASSQSEGPLGYTF